This entry concerns a single TCR beta chain. Its antigen has not been determined. No much larger clonotype is one base removed from it; base qualities were not supplied. These data come from a study of OX40 agonist ivuxolimab in advanced cancers. Looking at the study overall: Ivuxolimab, which targeted the costimulatory receptor OX40 (CD134), was an agonistic, fully human IgG2 monoclonal antibody. Of the approximately 50 dose-escalation patients, hepatocellular carcinoma was present in some 19, melanoma in roughly 15, renal cell carcinoma in 9 and head and neck cancer in 9. In the dose-escalation cohort, about four fifths of patients were male, and the mean age was approximately 60 years with a range of roughly 20 to 85. Prior anti-PD-1, anti-PD-L1 or anti-CTLA-4 therapy was permitted, and about 40% of dose-escalation patients had received checkpoint inhibitors. Peripheral TCRbeta sequencing was intended to test whether TCR sequence diversity was altered and clonal T-cell expansion was caused by ivuxolimab. Three dose-escalation patients achieved partial responses, one with hepatocellular carcinoma and two with cutaneous melanoma. The paper covers the monotherapy dose-escalation part of the phase I ivuxolimab trial, which included N of about 50 patients. Intravenous ivuxolimab was administered to patients every 2 weeks at six dose levels: 0.01, 0.1, 0.3, 1.5, 3 and 10 mg/kg. Overall study outcomes, separate from this receptor: The antigen specificity of the clonally expanded peripheral T cells was not determined. At doses of 0.1 to 3.0 mg/kg, clonal expansion of both CD4+ and CD8+ T cells in blood was seen between baseline and week 6. Low levels of normalized T-cell clonal expansion were also seen in some patients who did not respond. Partial responders in the 0.1-3.0 mg/kg groups had among the lowest normalized peripheral clonal expansion, especially among CD8+ T cells. After ivuxolimab, more expanded clones were found on average in CD8+ T cells than in CD4+ T cells.

The trial excluded patients who had a history of autoimmune disease or who were on systemic immunosuppression. Peripheral blood for TCR sequencing was collected from all dose cohorts at baseline, on cycle 4 day 1, and on cycle 7 day 1. The samples were taken from a phase I, first-in-human, multicenter, open-label dose-escalation trial of ivuxolimab. Adults with locally advanced or metastatic melanoma, renal cell, hepatocellular, or head and neck squamous cell carcinoma were enrolled in the trial. CD4+ and CD8+ T cells were sorted separately from peripheral blood before TCR sequencing. In the germline V gene, CDR1 corresponds to SGDLS and CDR2 to YYNGEE. The CDR3, cysteine through phenylalanine, is 18 amino acids long. The retained sequence is limited to the CDR3, 54 bases, with the frame set at the first base. V is clipped by 0 bases and J by 0 bases, and the sequence between their germline boundaries is 16 bases long.

Genomic DNA was extracted from sorted cells for sequencing of the TCRbeta CDR3 region. TCRbeta CDR3 regions were sequenced using the immunoSEQ Assay. The table was pulled from immuneACCESS by TCRdb, which kept in-frame rearrangements only. Such tables lose some clones; where checked, under half of the loss comes from unresolved V genes, and the rest has no known cause. The sample yields 58,000 or so clones; about four fifths were counted once. The top ten clonotypes cover about 4.7% of the sample. Recombination joined TRBV9 with TRBJ1-3, and perhaps TRBD1 as D gene, on 5 matching bases. Source: CD4+ or CD8+ T cells sorted from blood, taken in a trial of the OX40 agonist ivuxolimab. The source of this sequence is an adult with an advanced solid tumor such as melanoma, head and neck, liver or kidney cancer. The nucleotide sequence is given as TGTGCCAGCAGCGTAGAGACAGACCGAGTGGACTCTGGAAACACCATATATTTT. The encoded protein is CASSVETDRVDSGNTIYF.